This TCR beta chain was recovered during a study of beta chain features in type 1 diabetes. Expressed TCRB transcripts were sequenced because the entire RNA isolate underwent reverse transcription. Some clones are missing from TCRdb's copy, which holds only in-frame ones; the method was immunoSEQ multiplex PCR. The top ten clones hold approximately 4% of a sample with some 250,000 clones, 25% to 35% of them seen once. The trim removed 1 base at V and 8 bases at J, leaving 3 bases unmatched. Per the germline V gene, CDR1 is GTSNPN and CDR2 is SVGIG (reference sequence). The CDR3 spans 13 residues. The chain combines TRBV30 with TRBJ1-3; 9 bases are shared with TRBD1. Sequencing was performed on central memory CD4+ T cells from blood. The TCR comes from a man aged 25 to 40 in good health. The CDR3 DNA reads as TGTGCCTGGAGTGAGGACAGGGGATACACCATATATTTT. Protein product: CAWSEDRGYTIYF.